This entry describes one T cell receptor (beta chain). Its antigen remains unidentified. This sample was taken from a study of T cell responses to AZD1222 COVID-19 vaccine. Whole-study results and caveats: Only after the peak T cell response were repertoires sampled. Unmutated regions of variants are reportedly targeted by nearly half of spike-specific TCRs.

The method was immunoSEQ multiplex PCR; TCRdb's version includes in-frame clones alone and lacks a portion of them. The sample has approximately 120,000 clones, over 90% seen once. Germline trimming cut 3 bases from V and 4 bases from J; bases unmatched to any gene: 3. Germline CDR1 is MNHEY and CDR2 is SMNVEV (reference sequence). CDR3 length equals 14 residues. The source of this sequence is an adult in good health. This rearrangement joins TRBV27 to TRBJ1-2; 9 bases line up with TRBD1. Specimen: peripheral blood, collected on day 0 of AZD1222 vaccination. The CDR3 loop reads CASSFAQGAYGYTF. Written as DNA, the CDR3 is TGTGCCAGCAGTTTTGCACAGGGGGCCTATGGCTACACCTTC.